This record concerns one TCR beta chain sequence. The sample holds many counts of this clonotype. What antigen it recognizes has not been identified. No quality values exist for individual bases; no much larger clone is one base distant. The CDR3 has 12 amino acids, counting the end cysteine and phenylalanine. The only DNA kept is the CDR3, 36 bases in frame from the first base. CDR1 SEHNR and CDR2 FQNEAQ are derived from the germline V gene (reference sequence). Trimming costs V 5 bases and J 7 bases, and their ends lie 10 bases apart. These data originate in a study of CD8 T cells in ankylosing spondylitis (dated by TCRdb to about 2017). General notes on the study: T cell receptor beta repertoires were profiled in healthy donors and ankylosing spondylitis patients so that disease-linked TCR variants could be found. The full study cohort was made up of about 24 ankylosing spondylitis patients and 108 healthy donors. Peripheral blood samples were taken, and synovial fluid was additionally collected from ankylosing spondylitis patients. General findings and caveats noted by the study authors: Some motif variants were previously reported in synovial fluid and blood of reactive arthritis patients, suggesting common disease-initiation mechanisms. Blood from ankylosing spondylitis patients appeared to be characterized by a TCR beta motif composed of roughly 8 highly homologous amino acid variants. The disease-linked clones were reported as significantly enriched in matched synovial fluid samples from ankylosing spondylitis patients. The disease-linked clones showed a CD8+ phenotype and occurred at relatively low frequencies in peripheral blood.

The instrument was an Illumina HiSeq 2500. Quantitative 5'-RACE with molecular barcodes was the method used to prepare the TCR beta libraries. Concerning the study's data processing: To identify disease-linked TCR variants, a new computational method was used, one built on a probabilistic model of VDJ rearrangement. Starting from the raw public reads, TCRdb applied fastp trimming at Q25, assembled clones with MiXCR and retained in-frame beta chains. For every CDR3 protein sequence, its rows merge into one entry that carries the most common genes and DNA. The V and J calls come from TCRdb's annotation, not from the publication. This sample comprises roughly 120,000 distinct CDR3 sequences, approximately 14% of them detected only once. The top ten hold about 2.7% of the sample.

This chain is built from TRBV7-9 and TRBJ2-3; matching of 6 bases hints at TRBD1 as the D gene. The sequence was collected from a female donor with ankylosing spondylitis or in good health (not recorded which). Input material: blood, either unsorted or a sorted T cell fraction (not recorded which). The CDR3 sequence is CASSQGGNTQYF. The DNA sequence is given as TGTGCCAGCAGCCAAGGGGGAAATACGCAGTATTTT.